This T cell receptor beta chain emerged from a study of T cells after yellow fever vaccination. This clonotype was found a few times. Its matching antigen is unknown. Via MiXCR, TCRdb re-called the 5' RACE reads, giving one row per CDR3 protein. Here the sample spans under 350,000 distinct CDR3 sequences, about 4% being singletons. Trimming pared 8 bases from V and 12 bases from J, leaving 13 bases between. The germline gives CDR1 MGHDK, CDR2 SYGVNS. The CDR3 is 10 amino acids. Findings and caveats of the study: Among primary-vaccination clones, most reappeared after the booster, at just under 98% for CD4 and 88% for CD8. A limited proportion of clonotypes was detected within both the CD4 and CD8 compartments.

This receptor was taken from a man aged 18 to 29 who received the YFV17D yellow fever vaccine. The rearrangement uses TRBV25-1 and TRBJ1-2; unclear D gene. This specimen consisted of PBMCs, obtained 5 days after the yellow fever booster vaccination. CDR3 in DNA: TGTGCCAGCGTCGACACCCCGAACACCTTC. This gives the protein CASVDTPNTF.